The clone carrying this T cell receptor beta chain was seen at least ten times. Its antigen is currently unknown. The CDR3 length is 14 residues. Germline V gene data show CDR1 as SGDLS and CDR2 as YYNGEE. V was clipped by 0 bases and J by 3 bases; unmatched bases: 1. Using a CD8+CD4-CCR7+CD45RA+ phenotype, naive CD8 T cells were sorted. This specimen belongs to a study of molecular identifiers for immune sequencing clone quantification. Study-wide findings and caveats: Because of identical TCR molecules sharing a barcode, sizes of highly expanded clones could be underestimated.

From the PCR reads, TCRdb called clonotypes with MiXCR, one entry per CDR3 protein. The data show 300,000 to 350,000 distinct CDR3 sequences, 20% to 25% seen once. The chain couples TRBV9 to TRBJ2-7; 9 bases are shared with TRBD1. The receptor's source is a human donor in good health. Some libraries in this study had Jurkat cell RNA spiked in. Specimen: naive CD8+ T cells from blood, with Jurkat cell RNA spiked in. The subset: FACS-sorted CD8+CD4-CCR7+CD45RA+ naive T cells. DNA of the CDR3: TGTGCCAGCAGCGTAGAGGACAGGGGCTACGAGCAGTACTTC. It specifies CASSVEDRGYEQYF. Full variable domain (rest looked up from reference TRBV9 and TRBJ2-7): DSGVTQTPKHLITATGQRVTLRCSPRSGDLSVYWYQQSLDQGLQFLIQYYNGEERAKGNILERFSAQQFPDLHSELNLSSLELGDSALYFCASSVEDRGYEQYFGPGTRLTVT.